This TCR beta chain comes out of a study of blood T cell repertoires in COVID-19. Study background: PBMCs, B-cell-depleted T cells, or T cells were the source of the cDNA or gDNA that made up the material.

This CDR3 has 15 amino acids. Trimming left V 3 bases short and J 3 bases short, with 12 bases between. CDR1 is LGHNT, CDR2 FRNRAP, per germline. Libraries were prepared by immunoSEQ multiplex PCR; TCRdb keeps only in-frame clonotypes and omits some of them. The sample shows approximately 670,000 clones, about 90% of them seen only once. The sequenced sample consisted of peripheral blood. This sequence was found in a woman aged 18-29 years with acute or convalescent COVID-19. This chain connects TRBV12-5 to TRBJ1-5; possibly TRBD1 for D (6 bases). The CDR3 DNA follows: TGTGCTAGTGGTTTCCCGGGACACGACAATCAGCCCCAGCATTTT. As protein: CASGFPGHDNQPQHF. The complete variable domain, with remaining parts taken from reference TRBV12-5 and TRBJ1-5, reads DARVTQTPRHKVTEMGQEVTMRCQPILGHNTVFWYRQTMMQGLELLAYFRNRAPLDDSGMPKDRFSAEMPDATLATLKIQPSEPRDSAVYFCASGFPGHDNQPQHFGDGTRLSIL.